This is a list of T cell receptor beta chains from one sample in a study of shared clonotypes between healthy human individuals. Sequencing used immunoSEQ multiplex PCR; TCRdb keeps in-frame clones, though not all of them. The sample shows about 330,000 clones, less than 85% of them seen only once. Sequenced sample: memory CD4+ T cells sorted from blood. These receptors originate from a man in his thirties or forties in good health. Each CDR3 is given with its conserved first and last residue. The D gene is left open where the match is weak. Clone sizes are given selectively: once, few, many, or a class where the clone is expanded.

TRBD1	TRBJ2-3	-	TRBV5-1	CASSLVVTGTGDTQYF	TGCGCCAGCAGCTTGGTCGTGACAGGGACGGGGGATACGCAGTATTTT
-	TRBJ2-7	-	TRBV30	CAWSVFADTYEQYF	TGTGCCTGGAGTGTCTTTGCGGATACCTACGAGCAGTACTTC
TRBD2	TRBJ2-7	-	TRBV27	CASSESGLAGSGYEQYF	TGTGCCAGCAGTGAGTCGGGACTAGCGGGAAGCGGCTACGAGCAGTACTTC
TRBD2	TRBJ2-7	once	TRBV28	CASSLFLTSWGEQYF	TGTGCCAGCAGTTTATTCCTGACTAGCTGGGGCGAGCAGTACTTC
-	TRBJ2-5	-	TRBV5-1	CASSARVGQETQYF	TGCGCCAGCAGCGCCAGGGTGGGCCAAGAGACCCAGTACTTC
-	TRBJ2-6	-	TRBV6-5	CASSYSGTGANVLTF	TGTGCCAGCAGTTACTCAGGGACTGGGGCCAACGTCCTGACTTTC
TRBD2	TRBJ2-3	-	TRBV7-3	CASSLTGGDSTDTQYF	TGTGCCAGCAGCTTAACCGGGGGGGATAGCACAGATACGCAGTATTTT
TRBD2	TRBJ2-7	-	TRBV11-1	CASSLGTGRPTYEQYF	TGTGCCAGTAGCTTAGGTACCGGGAGGCCTACCTACGAGCAGTACTTC
-	TRBJ2-7	-	TRBV30	CAWTPGGRQYF	TGTGCCTGGACCCCCGGGGGCAGGCAGTACTTC
-	TRBJ1-2	-	TRBV12-5	CASALAEGLIYGYTF	TGTGCTAGTGCCCTGGCTGAGGGTTTAATTTATGGCTACACCTTC
TRBD1	TRBJ1-4	once	TRBV5-1	CASSLSSGTGEKLFF	TGCGCCAGCAGCTTGTCCTCGGGGACAGGGGAAAAACTGTTTTTT
TRBD2	TRBJ2-7	-	TRBV2	CASRPGTSGPKRFEQYF	TGTGCCAGCAGGCCTGGGACTAGCGGGCCAAAGAGATTCGAGCAGTACTTC
-	TRBJ2-7	-	TRBV10-2	CASSESNTRAMDEQYF	TGCGCCAGCAGTGAGTCGAACACAAGGGCAATGGACGAGCAGTACTTC
TRBD1	TRBJ2-7	-	TRBV28	CATIGPGQGDYEQYF	TGTGCCACGATCGGACCGGGACAGGGGGACTACGAGCAGTACTTC
-	TRBJ2-1	-	TRBV18	CASSPGQYNEQFF	TGTGCCAGCTCACCTGGACAATACAATGAGCAGTTCTTC
-	TRBJ2-7	-	TRBV7-9	CASSLREPYEQYF	TGTGCCAGCAGCTTACGGGAGCCGTACGAGCAGTACTTC
TRBD2	TRBJ2-7	-	TRBV25-1	CASRDASGSNEQYF	TGTGCCAGCAGAGACGCTAGCGGGAGCAACGAGCAGTACTTC
-	TRBJ2-7	-	TRBV6-6	CASGSLEQYF	TGTGCCAGCGGGTCGTTGGAGCAGTACTTC
TRBD1	TRBJ2-2	-	TRBV19	CASLQGPPTGELFF	TGTGCCAGCCTACAGGGGCCACCCACCGGGGAGCTGTTTTTT
-	TRBJ1-2	-	TRBV7-9	CASSYGKTYGYTF	TGTGCCAGCAGCTATGGAAAGACCTATGGCTACACCTTC
TRBD2	TRBJ2-3	-	TRBV27	CASTPATLAGGQDTQYF	TGTGCCAGTACTCCCGCAACACTAGCGGGAGGGCAAGATACGCAGTATTTT
TRBD1	TRBJ1-2	-	TRBV7-8	CASSPGQVLYGYTF	TGTGCCAGCAGCCCCGGACAGGTTCTCTATGGCTACACCTTC
TRBD2	TRBJ2-1	-	TRBV9	CASSDSGRAPNEQFF	TGTGCCAGCAGCGACAGCGGGAGGGCCCCCAATGAGCAGTTCTTC
TRBD2	TRBJ2-1	-	TRBV5-1	CASSLSGRSYNEQFF	TGCGCCAGCAGCTTGAGCGGGAGGTCCTACAATGAGCAGTTCTTC
-	TRBJ2-2	few	TRBV28	CASSLSQGYTGELFF	TGTGCCAGCAGTTTATCTCAGGGTTACACCGGGGAGCTGTTTTTT
-	TRBJ1-1	-	TRBV5-6	CASVRGQKNTEAFF	TGTGCCAGCGTCCGTGGACAGAAGAACACTGAAGCTTTCTTT